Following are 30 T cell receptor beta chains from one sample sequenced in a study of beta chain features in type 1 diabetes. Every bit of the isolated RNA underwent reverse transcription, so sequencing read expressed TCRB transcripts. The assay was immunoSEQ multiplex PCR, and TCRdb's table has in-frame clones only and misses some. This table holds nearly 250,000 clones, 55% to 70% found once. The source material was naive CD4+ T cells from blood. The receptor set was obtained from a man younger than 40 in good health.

CDR3: CACRDRETEAFF. CDR3 sequence (DNA): TGTGCCTGTCGGGACAGGGAGACTGAAGCTTTCTTT. J is TRBJ1-1 and V is TRBV30; 9 positions match TRBD1. Trimming took 6 bases from V and 5 from J; bases not matched to a gene: 4. The CDR3 is 12 residues long. Germline V gene data show CDR1 as GTSNPN and CDR2 as SVGIG (reference sequence).

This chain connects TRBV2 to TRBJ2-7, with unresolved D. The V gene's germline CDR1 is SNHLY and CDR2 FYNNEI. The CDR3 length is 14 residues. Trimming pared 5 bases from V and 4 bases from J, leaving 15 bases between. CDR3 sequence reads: CASSLKGLTYEQYF. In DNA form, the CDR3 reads TGTGCCAGCAGTTTGAAGGGTCTTACGTACGAGCAGTACTTC.

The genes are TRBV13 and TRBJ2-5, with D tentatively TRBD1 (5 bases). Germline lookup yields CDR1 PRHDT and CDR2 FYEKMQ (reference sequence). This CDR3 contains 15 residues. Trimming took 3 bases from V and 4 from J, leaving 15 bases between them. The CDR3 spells CASSFRQGPPETQYF. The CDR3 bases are TGTGCCAGCAGCTTCCGGCAGGGTCCCCCAGAGACCCAGTACTTC. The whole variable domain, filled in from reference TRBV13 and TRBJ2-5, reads AAGVIQSPRHLIKEKRETATLKCYPIPRHDTVYWYQQGPGQDPQFLISFYEKMQSDKGSIPDRFSAQQFSDYHSELNMSSLELGDSALYFCASSFRQGPPETQYFGPGTRLLVL.

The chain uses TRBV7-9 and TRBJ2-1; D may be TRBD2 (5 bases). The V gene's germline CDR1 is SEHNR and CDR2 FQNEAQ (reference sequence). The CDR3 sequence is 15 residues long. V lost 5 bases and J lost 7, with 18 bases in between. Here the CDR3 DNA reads TGTGCCAGCAGCCCTGGTCCCTCGACGGGGAATGAGCAGTTCTTC. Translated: CASSPGPSTGNEQFF.

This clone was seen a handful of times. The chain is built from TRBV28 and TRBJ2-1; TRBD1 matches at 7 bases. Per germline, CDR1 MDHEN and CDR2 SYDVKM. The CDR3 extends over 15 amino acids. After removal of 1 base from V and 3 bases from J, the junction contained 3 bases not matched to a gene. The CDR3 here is CASSLSGGFYNEQFF. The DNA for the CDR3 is TGTGCCAGCAGTTTATCAGGGGGATTCTACAATGAGCAGTTCTTC.

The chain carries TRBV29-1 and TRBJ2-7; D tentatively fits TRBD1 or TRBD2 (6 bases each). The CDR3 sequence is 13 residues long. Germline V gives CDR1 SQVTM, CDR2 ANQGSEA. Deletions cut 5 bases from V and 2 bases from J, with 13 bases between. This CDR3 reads CSVRPGAAYEQYF. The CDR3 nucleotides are TGCAGCGTTAGGCCGGGGGCCGCCTACGAGCAGTACTTC.

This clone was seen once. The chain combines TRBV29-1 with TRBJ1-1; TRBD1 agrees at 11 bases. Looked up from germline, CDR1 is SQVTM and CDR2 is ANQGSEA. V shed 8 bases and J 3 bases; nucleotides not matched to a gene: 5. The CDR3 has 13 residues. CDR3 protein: CSSGQGEYTEAFF. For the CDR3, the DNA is TGCAGCTCGGGACAGGGGGAGTACACTGAAGCTTTCTTT.

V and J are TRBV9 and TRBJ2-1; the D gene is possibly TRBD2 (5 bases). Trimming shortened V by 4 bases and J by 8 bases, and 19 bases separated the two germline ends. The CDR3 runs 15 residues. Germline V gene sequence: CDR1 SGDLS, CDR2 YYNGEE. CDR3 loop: CASSLAEGVLDEQFF. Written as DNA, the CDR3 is TGTGCCAGCAGCCTCGCCGAGGGAGTGCTGGATGAGCAGTTCTTC.

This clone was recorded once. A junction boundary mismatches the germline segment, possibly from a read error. This chain's CDR3 is CASSLAGGAPYNEQFF. The CDR3 nucleotides read TGTGCCAGCAGCCTAGCCGGCGGGGCTCCCTACAATGAGCAGTTCTTC. The rearrangement links TRBV7-6 to TRBJ2-1; weak D call: TRBD2 (6 bases). The CDR3 is 16 amino acids. The V gene's germline CDR1 is SGHVS and CDR2 FNYEAQ.

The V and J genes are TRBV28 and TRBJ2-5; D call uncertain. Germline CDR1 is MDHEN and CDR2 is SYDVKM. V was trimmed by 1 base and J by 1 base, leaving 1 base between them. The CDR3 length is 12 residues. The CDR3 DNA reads TGTGCCAGCAGTTTATCCCAAGAGACCCAGTACTTC. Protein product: CASSLSQETQYF.

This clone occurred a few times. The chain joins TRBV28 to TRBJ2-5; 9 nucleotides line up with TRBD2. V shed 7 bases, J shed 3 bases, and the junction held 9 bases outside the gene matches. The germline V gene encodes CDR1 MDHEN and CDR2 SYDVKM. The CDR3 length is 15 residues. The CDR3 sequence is CASISSPSGKETQYF. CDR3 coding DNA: TGTGCCAGCATTTCTAGCCCTAGCGGGAAAGAGACCCAGTACTTC.

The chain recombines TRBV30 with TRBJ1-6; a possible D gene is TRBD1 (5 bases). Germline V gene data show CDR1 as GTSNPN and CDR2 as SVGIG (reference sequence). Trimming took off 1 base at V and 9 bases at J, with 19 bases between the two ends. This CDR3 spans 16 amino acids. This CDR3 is CAWSADRQGRGSPLHF. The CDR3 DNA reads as TGTGCCTGGAGTGCGGACCGGCAGGGACGGGGTTCACCCCTCCACTTT. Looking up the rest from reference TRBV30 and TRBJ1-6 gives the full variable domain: SQTIHQWPATLVQPVGSPLSLECTVEGTSNPNLYWYRQAAGRGLQLLFYSVGIGQISSEVPQNLSASRPQDRQFILSSKKLLLSDSGFYLCAWSADRQGRGSPLHFGNGTRLTVT.

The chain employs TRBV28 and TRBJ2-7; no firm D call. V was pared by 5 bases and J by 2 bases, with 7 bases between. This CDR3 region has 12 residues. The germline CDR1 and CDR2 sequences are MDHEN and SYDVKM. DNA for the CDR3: TGTGCCAGCAGTGTAACGGCCTACGAGCAGTACTTC. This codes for CASSVTAYEQYF.

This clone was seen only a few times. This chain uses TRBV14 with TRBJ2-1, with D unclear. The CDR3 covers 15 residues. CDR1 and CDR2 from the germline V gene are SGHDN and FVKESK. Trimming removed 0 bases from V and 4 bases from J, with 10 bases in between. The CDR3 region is CASSQDHLLYNEQFF. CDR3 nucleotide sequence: TGTGCCAGCAGCCAAGATCACCTTTTGTACAATGAGCAGTTCTTC.

The CDR3 region is CASSSIRAYGYTF. In DNA form, the CDR3 reads TGTGCCAGCAGCTCTATCAGGGCCTATGGCTACACCTTC. This rearrangement joins TRBV5-4 to TRBJ1-2; perhaps TRBD1 as D (5 bases). The CDR3 is 13 amino acids. V lost 3 bases to trimming and J lost 4 bases, with 10 bases between them. Germline-derived CDR1 and CDR2 are SGHNT and YYREEE (reference sequence). Drawing the rest from reference TRBV5-4 and TRBJ1-2, the complete variable domain is ETGVTQSPTHLIKTRGQQVTLRCSSQSGHNTVSWYQQALGQGPQFIFQYYREEENGRGNFPPRFSGLQFPNYSSELNVNALELDDSALYLCASSSIRAYGYTFGSGTRLTVV.

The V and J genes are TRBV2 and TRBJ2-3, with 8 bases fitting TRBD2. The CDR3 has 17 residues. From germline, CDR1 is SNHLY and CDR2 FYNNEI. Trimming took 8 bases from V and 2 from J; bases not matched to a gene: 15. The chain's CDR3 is CASPGLDLQINTDTQYF. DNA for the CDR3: TGTGCCAGCCCGGGACTAGACCTTCAGATTAACACAGATACGCAGTATTTT.

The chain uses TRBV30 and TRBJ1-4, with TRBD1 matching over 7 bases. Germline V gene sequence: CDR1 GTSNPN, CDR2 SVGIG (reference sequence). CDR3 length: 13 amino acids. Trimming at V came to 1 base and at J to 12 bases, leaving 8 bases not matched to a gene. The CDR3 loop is CAWSGQGGEQLFF. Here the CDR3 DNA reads TGTGCCTGGAGTGGACAGGGAGGGGAGCAACTGTTTTTT. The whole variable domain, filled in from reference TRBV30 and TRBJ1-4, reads SQTIHQWPATLVQPVGSPLSLECTVEGTSNPNLYWYRQAAGRGLQLLFYSVGIGQISSEVPQNLSASRPQDRQFILSSKKLLLSDSGFYLCAWSGQGGEQLFFGSGTQLSVL.

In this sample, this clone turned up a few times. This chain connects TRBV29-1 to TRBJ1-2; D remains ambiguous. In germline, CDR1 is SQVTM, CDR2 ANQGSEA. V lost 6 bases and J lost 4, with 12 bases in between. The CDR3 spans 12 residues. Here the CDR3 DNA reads TGCAGCGTCCTAGAGGCCGGCTATGGCTACACCTTC. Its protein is CSVLEAGYGYTF.

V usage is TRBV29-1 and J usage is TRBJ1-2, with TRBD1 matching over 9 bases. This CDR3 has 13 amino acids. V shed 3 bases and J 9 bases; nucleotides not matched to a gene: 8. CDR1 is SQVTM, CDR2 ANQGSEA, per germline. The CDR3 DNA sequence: TGCAGCGTTGATGCACAGGGGGCTGATAGCTACACCTTC. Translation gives CSVDAQGADSYTF.

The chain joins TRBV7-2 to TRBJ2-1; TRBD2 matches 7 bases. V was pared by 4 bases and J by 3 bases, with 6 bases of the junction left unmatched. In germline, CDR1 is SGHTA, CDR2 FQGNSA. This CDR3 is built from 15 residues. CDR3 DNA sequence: TGTGCCAGCAGCTCGAGCGGGGAGAACTACAATGAGCAGTTCTTC. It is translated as CASSSSGENYNEQFF.

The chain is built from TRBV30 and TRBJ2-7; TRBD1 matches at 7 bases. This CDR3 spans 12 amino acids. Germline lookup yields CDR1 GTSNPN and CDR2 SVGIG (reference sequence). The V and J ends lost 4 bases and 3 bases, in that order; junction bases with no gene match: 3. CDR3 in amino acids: CAWMRDSYEQYF. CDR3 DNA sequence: TGTGCCTGGATGAGGGACAGCTACGAGCAGTACTTC.

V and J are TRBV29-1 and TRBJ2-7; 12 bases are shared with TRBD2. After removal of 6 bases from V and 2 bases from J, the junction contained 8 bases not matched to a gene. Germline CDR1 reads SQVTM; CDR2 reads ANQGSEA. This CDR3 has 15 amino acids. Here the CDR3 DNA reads TGCAGCGTCGCATCGACTAGCGGGAGCCCCTACGAGCAGTACTTC. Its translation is CSVASTSGSPYEQYF.

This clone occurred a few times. In DNA form, the CDR3 reads TGTGCCAGCAGCGTAGCTACGGCATTCTCTGGAAACACCATATATTTT. Translated, it gives CASSVATAFSGNTIYF. The gene calls are TRBV9 and TRBJ1-3; D gene ambiguous. The germline gives CDR1 SGDLS, CDR2 YYNGEE. Trimming pared 0 bases from V and 0 bases from J, leaving 10 bases between. This CDR3 has 16 amino acids.

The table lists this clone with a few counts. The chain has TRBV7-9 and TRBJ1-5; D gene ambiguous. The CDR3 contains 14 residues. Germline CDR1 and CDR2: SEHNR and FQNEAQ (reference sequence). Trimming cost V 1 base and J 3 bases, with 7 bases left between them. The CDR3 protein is CASSLGSNNQPQHF. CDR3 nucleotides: TGTGCCAGCAGCTTAGGTTCGAACAATCAGCCCCAGCATTTT.

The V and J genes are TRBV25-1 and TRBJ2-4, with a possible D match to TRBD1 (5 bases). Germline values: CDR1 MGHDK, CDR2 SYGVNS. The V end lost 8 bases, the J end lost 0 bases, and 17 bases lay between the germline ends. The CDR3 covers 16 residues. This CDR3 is CASSITTALAKNIQYF. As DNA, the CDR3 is TGTGCCAGCTCAATCACGACAGCTCTAGCCAAAAACATTCAGTACTTC.

The CDR3 bases are TGTGCCTGGAGTGTAAGGGGGACAGGTTCCCCAGAGACCCAGTACTTC. Protein product: CAWSVRGTGSPETQYF. The chain joins TRBV30 to TRBJ2-5, with 8 bases lining up with TRBD1. The CDR3 has 16 amino acids. The germline V gene has CDR1 GTSNPN and CDR2 SVGIG (reference sequence). J was trimmed by 4 bases and V by 0 bases; bases with no gene match: 10.

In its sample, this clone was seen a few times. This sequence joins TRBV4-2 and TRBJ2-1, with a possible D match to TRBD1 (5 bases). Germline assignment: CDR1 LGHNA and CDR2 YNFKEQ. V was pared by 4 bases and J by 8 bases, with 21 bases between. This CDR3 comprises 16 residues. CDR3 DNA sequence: TGTGCCAGCAGCCCCGATCAGGGTTCAGGTAATTATGAGCAGTTCTTC. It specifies CASSPDQGSGNYEQFF.

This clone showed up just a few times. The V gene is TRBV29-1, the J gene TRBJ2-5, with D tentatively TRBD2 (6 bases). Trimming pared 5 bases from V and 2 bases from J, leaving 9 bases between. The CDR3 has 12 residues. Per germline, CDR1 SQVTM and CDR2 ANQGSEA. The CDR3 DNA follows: TGCAGCGTTTTCGGGGGACAAGAGACCCAGTACTTC. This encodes CSVFGGQETQYF.

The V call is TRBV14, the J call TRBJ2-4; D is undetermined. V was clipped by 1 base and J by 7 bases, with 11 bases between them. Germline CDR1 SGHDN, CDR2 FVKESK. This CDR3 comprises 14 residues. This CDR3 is CASSQGSRANIQYF. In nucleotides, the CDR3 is TGTGCCAGCAGCCAAGGGAGTAGGGCTAACATTCAGTACTTC.

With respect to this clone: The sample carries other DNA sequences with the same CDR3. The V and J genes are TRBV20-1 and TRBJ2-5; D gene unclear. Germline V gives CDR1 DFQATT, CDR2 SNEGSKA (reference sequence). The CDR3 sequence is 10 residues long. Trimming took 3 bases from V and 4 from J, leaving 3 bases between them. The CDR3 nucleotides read TGCAGTGCTAGGGGAGAGACCCAGTACTTC. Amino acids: CSARGETQYF.